The 23 T cell receptor beta chains below all came from one sample that was sequenced in a study of identical twins. TCRdb independently ran MiXCR on the 5' RACE reads; one entry per CDR3 protein. The repertoire holds fewer than 250,000 distinct CDR3 sequences, with about 7.5% as singletons. This sample was also put to use in a study of yellow fever vaccine responses in identical twins.

Material for sequencing was memory (CD45RO+) T cells sorted from blood. The receptors were gathered from a woman between 18 and 29 years old in good health.

This clonotype was detected many times. The chain employs TRBV25-1 and TRBJ2-1; D may be TRBD2 (5 bases). Germline CDR1 is MGHDK and CDR2 is SYGVNS. There are 17 residues in the CDR3. V was shortened by 1 base and J by 1 base, with 14 bases between the two germline ends. CDR3 bases: TGTGCCAGCAGTGAATCGGGTAGCGCCCAATCCTACAATGAGCAGTTCTTC. Protein sequence: CASSESGSAQSYNEQFF.

This chain uses TRBV11-1 with TRBJ1-4, with D possibly matching TRBD1 (5 bases). CDR1 is SGHAT and CDR2 is FQDESV in the germline V gene (reference sequence). The CDR3 loop spans 21 amino acids. V dropped 0 bases and J dropped 2 bases, with 25 bases sitting between them. The CDR3 coding sequence is TGTGCCAGCAGCTTAGCGGGAAGGGGTCAGCACCTCCCTCCGACTAATGAAAAACTGTTTTTT. This encodes CASSLAGRGQHLPPTNEKLFF.

This clonotype was detected only a few times. The gene calls are TRBV2 and TRBJ2-7, with 7 bases matching TRBD1. The germline V gene has CDR1 SNHLY and CDR2 FYNNEI. The CDR3 extends over 14 amino acids. The trim removed 6 bases at V and 5 bases at J, leaving 10 bases unmatched. The CDR3 DNA follows: TGTGCCAGCAGACGACAGGGCCTTCTGAACGAGCAGTACTTC. Protein sequence: CASRRQGLLNEQYF.

The rearrangement uses TRBV20-1 and TRBJ2-7; TRBD2 matches at 10 bases. The CDR3 loop spans 13 amino acids. Germline CDR1 DFQATT, CDR2 SNEGSKA (reference sequence). With 6 bases clipped from V and 5 bases from J, the junction kept 7 bases outside the gene matches. In DNA, the CDR3 is TGCAGTGCCATTAGCGGGGGGAAAAACGAGCAGTACTTC. Its protein is CSAISGGKNEQYF.

The chain carries TRBV12-3 or TRBV12-4 and TRBJ2-5; 9 bases map to TRBD1. J gave up 0 bases and V 4 bases, and 3 bases lay outside the gene matches. The CDR3 totals 15 residues. The CDR3 sequence is CASSWDREYQETQYF. CDR3 bases: TGTGCCAGCAGTTGGGACAGGGAATACCAAGAGACCCAGTACTTC.

This clonotype was seen repeatedly, ten times or more. The chain recombines TRBV15 with TRBJ1-1; D unresolved. The V end was cut by 0 bases, the J end by 8 bases, with 10 bases between. The CDR3 is 13 amino acids. The germline gives CDR1 LNHNV, CDR2 YYDKDF (reference sequence). Written as DNA, the CDR3 is TGTGCCACCAGCAGAGACCTTTGGGCCGAAGCTTTCTTT. Amino acids: CATSRDLWAEAFF. Combining the CDR3 with reference TRBV15 and TRBJ1-1 gives the whole variable domain DAMVIQNPRYQVTQFGKPVTLSCSQTLNHNVMYWYQQKSSQAPKLLFHYYDKDFNNEADTPDNFQSRRPNTSFCFLDIRSPGLGDTAMYLCATSRDLWAEAFFGQGTRLTVV.

There are a few counts of this clonotype. V gene TRBV28 combines with J gene TRBJ1-4; D remains ambiguous. CDR1 MDHEN and CDR2 SYDVKM come from the germline V gene. The CDR3 runs 13 residues. With 10 bases removed from V and 4 bases from J, the gap between germline ends came to 13 bases. The CDR3 DNA reads as TGTGCCAACCCCCAGGACCGTAATGAAAAACTGTTTTTT. It codes for CANPQDRNEKLFF.

This clonotype was picked up a small number of times. The rearrangement uses TRBV24-1 and TRBJ2-5; D ambiguous. Trimming shortened V by 0 bases and J by 4 bases, and 2 bases separated the two germline ends. Germline lookup yields CDR1 KGHDR and CDR2 SFDVKD. This CDR3 is 12 amino acids long. CDR3 sequence (DNA): TGTGCCACCAGTGATTTGCGAGAGACCCAGTACTTC. Translating gives CATSDLRETQYF.

V is TRBV20-1 and J is TRBJ2-5, with 8 bases aligning to TRBD2. Germline CDR1 is DFQATT and CDR2 is SNEGSKA (reference sequence). The CDR3 has 13 residues. J gave up 5 bases and V 6 bases, and 8 bases lay outside the gene matches. The CDR3 DNA sequence: TGCAGTGCAGTACCAGCGGGAGCTGAGACCCAGTACTTC. Residues: CSAVPAGAETQYF.

Many counts were recorded for this clonotype. The V and J genes are TRBV5-1 and TRBJ2-7, with 9 bases that match TRBD1. V was clipped by 2 bases and J by 4 bases; unmatched bases: 7. Per the germline V gene, CDR1 is SGHRS and CDR2 is YFSETQ. This CDR3 is 15 amino acids long. The CDR3 DNA sequence: TGCGCCAGCAGCTTCCTCGGGACAGGGTTGTACGAGCAGTACTTC. Its protein is CASSFLGTGLYEQYF.

This rearrangement joins TRBV4-1 to TRBJ2-1; D is uncertain. This CDR3 is 13 amino acids long. The V gene's germline CDR1 is MGHRA and CDR2 YSYEKL. V lost 0 bases to trimming and J lost 6 bases, with 6 bases between them. CDR3 DNA: TGCGCCAGCAGCCAAGACCATGTCAATGAGCAGTTCTTC. This translates into CASSQDHVNEQFF.

This clonotype showed up many times. The rearrangement uses TRBV12-3 or TRBV12-4 and TRBJ2-1, with D maybe TRBD2 (5 bases). The CDR3 spans 13 residues. The V end lost 2 bases, the J end lost 6 bases, and 8 bases lay between the germline ends. As DNA, the CDR3 is TGTGCCAGCAGTTTAACTAGTTCCAATGAGCAGTTCTTC. It yields the protein CASSLTSSNEQFF.

This clonotype occurred many times. The rearrangement links TRBV2 to TRBJ2-1; 7 nucleotides match TRBD2. The V gene's germline CDR1 is SNHLY and CDR2 FYNNEI. The ends lost 7 bases at V and 5 bases at J; junction bases unmatched: 11. CDR3 length: 15 amino acids. The CDR3 nucleotides are TGTGCCAGCAACCCGAGGGTGGGGGGGAACAATGAGCAGTTCTTC. It specifies CASNPRVGGNNEQFF.

This clonotype occurred many times. The chain links TRBV6-2 or TRBV6-3 to TRBJ2-7; D might be TRBD2 (5 bases). Germline V lookup: CDR1 MNHEY, CDR2 SVGEGT. Trimming shortened V by 2 bases and J by 5 bases, and 16 bases separated the two germline ends. The CDR3 sequence is 15 residues long. CDR3: CASSYREPSGNEQYF. CDR3 sequence (DNA): TGTGCCAGCAGTTACAGGGAACCCTCCGGGAACGAGCAGTACTTC.

The gene calls are TRBV6-6 and TRBJ1-1; D possibly corresponds to TRBD1 (5 bases). Deletions cut 6 bases from V and 3 bases from J, with 11 bases between. In germline, CDR1 is MNHNY, CDR2 SVGAGI (reference sequence). CDR3 length: 13 residues. CDR3 protein: CASSRVWDTEAFF. The DNA for the CDR3 is TGTGCCAGCAGCAGGGTGTGGGACACTGAAGCTTTCTTT.

A word on this clonotype: A much larger clone sits a single nucleotide away, making a read error possible. The chain employs TRBV11-2 and TRBJ2-7; 9 nucleotides align to TRBD1. Germline V gene data show CDR1 as SGHAT and CDR2 as FQNNGV. The CDR3 has 15 amino acids. The CDR3, as DNA: TGTACCAGCAGCTTTTACAGGGGGCCTTACTACGAGCAGTACTTC. Its translation: CTSSFYRGPYYEQYF. The full variable domain, with the rest looked up from reference TRBV11-2 and TRBJ2-7, is EAGVAQSPRYKIIEKRQSVAFWCNPISGHATLYWYQQILGQGPKLLIQFQNNGVVDDSQLPKDRFSAERLKGVDSTLKIQPAKLEDSAVYLCTSSFYRGPYYEQYFGPGTRLTVT.

The chain couples TRBV4-3 to TRBJ2-1; 7 bases agree with TRBD2. J lost 0 bases, V lost 0 bases, and 5 bases had no gene match. The CDR3 loop spans 17 amino acids. CDR1 is LGHNA, CDR2 YSLEER, per germline. The CDR3 nucleotides are TGCGCCAGCAGCCAAGAATACGGCGGGAGCTCCTACAATGAGCAGTTCTTC. Its protein product is CASSQEYGGSSYNEQFF.

There are many counts of this clonotype. CDR3 loop: CASSEAPASTDTQYF. The CDR3 DNA is TGTGCCAGCAGTGAAGCGCCGGCTAGCACAGATACGCAGTATTTT. This chain connects TRBV6-1 to TRBJ2-3; no clear D gene. The germline gives CDR1 MNHNS, CDR2 SASEGT. V was trimmed by 0 bases and J by 0 bases, leaving 7 bases between them. The CDR3 length is 15 residues.

The chain is built from TRBV5-1 and TRBJ2-5; 8 bases line up with TRBD1. Germline values: CDR1 SGHRS, CDR2 YFSETQ. The CDR3 totals 15 residues. After removal of 5 bases from V and 3 bases from J, the junction contained 9 bases not matched to a gene. Here the CDR3 reads CASRSLRGQEETQYF. DNA of the CDR3: TGCGCCAGCAGATCCCTCCGGGGACAGGAAGAGACCCAGTACTTC.

CDR3 in DNA: TGTGCCACCAGTGACCGCCTGACAGGGAACAATGAGCAGTTCTTC. Its translation is CATSDRLTGNNEQFF. This chain links TRBV24-1 with TRBJ2-1, with 7 bases that match TRBD1. Germline trimming cut 4 bases from V and 5 bases from J; bases unmatched to any gene: 7. From germline, CDR1 is KGHDR and CDR2 SFDVKD. This CDR3 has 15 residues.

This rearrangement joins TRBV7-2 to TRBJ1-5; D gene uncertain. The germline CDR1 and CDR2 sequences are SGHTA and FQGNSA. The CDR3 is 15 residues long. Trimming took 1 base from V and 0 from J, leaving 7 bases between them. CDR3 region: CASSLGRNSNQPQHF. CDR3 sequence (DNA): TGTGCCAGCAGCTTAGGACGGAATAGCAATCAGCCCCAGCATTTT.

This clonotype has more than one count but fewer than ten. This sequence joins TRBV20-1 and TRBJ2-7; 11 positions agree with TRBD2. V dropped 5 bases and J dropped 3; count of bases not matched to a gene: 3. This CDR3 region has 13 residues. Per germline, CDR1 DFQATT and CDR2 SNEGSKA (reference sequence). Here the CDR3 reads CSAPGTSGYEQYF. CDR3 nucleotide sequence: TGCAGTGCTCCAGGGACTAGCGGCTACGAGCAGTACTTC.

The table lists this clonotype with many counts. V and J are TRBV5-1 and TRBJ1-6; D gene ambiguous. Trimming left V 4 bases short and J 8 bases short, with 13 bases between. Germline V CDR1 and CDR2: SGHRS, YFSETQ. CDR3 length: 14 amino acids. The CDR3 nucleotides are TGCGCCAGCAGCGCCGGGCAGGTATATTCACCCCTCCACTTT. Its translation: CASSAGQVYSPLHF.